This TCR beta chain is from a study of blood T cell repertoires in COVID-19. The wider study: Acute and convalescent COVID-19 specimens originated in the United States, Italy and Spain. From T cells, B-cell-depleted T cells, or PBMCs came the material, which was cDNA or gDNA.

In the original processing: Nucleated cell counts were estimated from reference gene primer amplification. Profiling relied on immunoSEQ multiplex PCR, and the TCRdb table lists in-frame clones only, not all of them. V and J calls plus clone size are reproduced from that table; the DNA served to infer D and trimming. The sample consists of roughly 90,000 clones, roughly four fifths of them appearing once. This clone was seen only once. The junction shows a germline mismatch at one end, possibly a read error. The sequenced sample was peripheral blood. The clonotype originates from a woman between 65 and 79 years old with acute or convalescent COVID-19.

The CDR3 nucleotides are TGTGCCAGCAGCTTGGGCCTAGCGGGGGCGAGAGACTTC. This translates into CASSLGLAGARDF. J is TRBJ2-7 and V is TRBV5-4, with TRBD2 identical over 10 bases. The CDR3 runs 13 residues. The germline CDR1 and CDR2 sequences are SGHNT and YYREEE (reference sequence).